In this sample, the clone carrying this T cell receptor (beta chain) turned up once. This table comes from immunoSEQ multiplex PCR, and its TCRdb copy is limited to in-frame clones, with some not included. The sample records roughly 190,000 clones, about 83% being singletons. With V trimmed by 3 bases and J by 3 bases, 5 bases remained unmatched. The CDR3 is made up of 16 amino acids. Germline V gives CDR1 LGHNA, CDR2 YSLEER. This specimen belongs to a study of blood T cell repertoires in COVID-19. The sample was peripheral blood. The V and J genes are TRBV4-3 and TRBJ1-3; 10 bases agree with TRBD1. The clonotype originates from a man aged 45 to 65 with active or convalescent COVID-19. The CDR3 coding sequence is TGCGCCAGCAGCCACCGACAGGGGGCTGGTGGAAACACCATATATTTT. It specifies CASSHRQGAGGNTIYF.